This entry lists 2 T cell receptor beta chains sequenced from one sample in a study of beta chain features in type 1 diabetes. All of the isolated RNA was reverse transcribed, so expressed TCRB transcripts were sequenced. The repertoire was sequenced with immunoSEQ multiplex PCR; TCRdb's copy has only in-frame clones and lacks some. The sample yields about 230,000 clones, 9% to 10% seen once. Sequences were obtained from naive CD4+ T cells from blood. These receptor sequences come from a woman aged 18-29 years in good health.

The chain has TRBV7-2 and TRBJ2-5, with D perhaps TRBD1 (5 bases). The germline gives CDR1 SGHTA, CDR2 FQGNSA. The CDR3 has 13 residues. V lost 3 bases and J 4 bases, leaving 9 bases between the germline ends. The chain's CDR3 is CASSFGATETQYF. The DNA for the CDR3 is TGTGCCAGCAGCTTTGGGGCAACAGAGACCCAGTACTTC.

The chain has TRBV13 and TRBJ1-1, with 11 bases that match TRBD1. The CDR3 is 15 amino acids. CDR1 and CDR2 from the germline V gene are PRHDT and FYEKMQ (reference sequence). After removal of 5 bases from V and 4 bases from J, the junction contained 6 bases not matched to a gene. The CDR3 loop reads CASSPHGQGATEAFF. CDR3 nucleotides: TGTGCCAGCAGCCCCCATGGACAGGGGGCCACTGAAGCTTTCTTT.